Below are 27 T cell receptor beta chains sequenced from a single sample in a study of cytomegalovirus exposure and HLA in healthy donors. Primers for the PCR totalled 60 Vbeta and 13 Jbeta. Some clones are missing from TCRdb's copy, which holds only in-frame ones; the method was immunoSEQ multiplex PCR. The sample records about 160,000 clones, under 75% being singletons. The sample consisted of PBMCs. The receptors were gathered from a man in his forties in good health and CMV-seropositive.

This clone was counted a few times. J is TRBJ2-7 and V is TRBV9; TRBD1 matches 9 bases. The CDR3 runs 14 residues. V gave up 5 bases and J gave up 4 bases; unmatched junction bases: 7. The germline gives CDR1 SGDLS, CDR2 YYNGEE. Written as DNA, the CDR3 is TGTGCCAGCAGTGCCGGGACAGGGAAGTACGAGCAGTACTTC. Translating it yields CASSAGTGKYEQYF.

This clone showed up just a few times. In the same sample, other DNA sequences code for this CDR3. V usage is TRBV9 and J usage is TRBJ2-3; D unclear. The CDR3 consists of 13 residues. Trimming took 0 bases from V and 1 from J, leaving 3 bases between them. Germline values: CDR1 SGDLS, CDR2 YYNGEE. The CDR3 region has the DNA TGTGCCAGCAGCGTAGCTGGCACAGATACGCAGTATTTT. This encodes CASSVAGTDTQYF. The full variable domain, rest sourced from reference TRBV9 and TRBJ2-3, is DSGVTQTPKHLITATGQRVTLRCSPRSGDLSVYWYQQSLDQGLQFLIQYYNGEERAKGNILERFSAQQFPDLHSELNLSSLELGDSALYFCASSVAGTDTQYFGPGTRLTVL.

V usage is TRBV6-4 and J usage is TRBJ2-1; 13 bases line up with TRBD2. The germline CDR1 and CDR2 sequences are MRHNA and SNTAGT. CDR3 length: 17 amino acids. V shed 2 bases and J 4 bases; nucleotides not matched to a gene: 5. CDR3 sequence: CASSDIGLAGDYNEQFF. The DNA of the CDR3 is TGTGCCAGCAGTGACATCGGACTAGCGGGGGATTACAATGAGCAGTTCTTC.

The chain joins TRBV4-3 to TRBJ2-1; D is ambiguous. V gave up 0 bases and J gave up 7 bases, with 13 bases separating them. CDR1 is LGHNA, CDR2 YSLEER, per germline. The CDR3 extends over 15 amino acids. CDR3 DNA: TGCGCCAGCAGCCAAGATCTCCTAGTGGGTAATGAGCAGTTCTTC. Amino acid sequence: CASSQDLLVGNEQFF.

This clone was seen only a few times. The chain joins TRBV7-3 to TRBJ1-2; 10 nucleotides agree with TRBD1. V lost 5 bases, J lost 7 bases, and 4 bases stayed unmatched. The CDR3 extends over 13 amino acids. The germline V gene encodes CDR1 SGHTA and CDR2 FQGTGA. This CDR3 is CASSPTGGIGYTF. The CDR3 DNA reads as TGTGCCAGCAGCCCGACAGGGGGCATTGGCTACACCTTC. The full variable domain, in which reference TRBV7-3 and TRBJ1-2 provide the parts outside the CDR3, is GAGVSQTPSNKVTEKGKYVELRCDPISGHTALYWYRQSLGQGPEFLIYFQGTGAADDSGLPNDRFFAVRPEGSVSTLKIQRTERGDSAVYLCASSPTGGIGYTFGSGTRLTVV.

This chain links TRBV29-1 with TRBJ2-7; D gene ambiguous. Germline loops: CDR1 SQVTM, CDR2 ANQGSEA. The length of the CDR3 is 12 residues. Trimming took 6 bases from V and 1 from J, leaving 10 bases between them. Written as DNA, the CDR3 is TGCAGCGTCCAGTACAGTTCCTACGAGCAGTACTTC. Translated, it gives CSVQYSSYEQYF.

The chain carries TRBV7-6 and TRBJ1-3; D is undetermined. The CDR3 extends over 14 amino acids. The germline V gene encodes CDR1 SGHVS and CDR2 FNYEAQ. V was pared by 5 bases and J by 0 bases, with 8 bases between. The CDR3 sequence is CASSGSSSGNTIYF. The CDR3 DNA reads as TGTGCCAGCAGCGGGAGCTCCTCTGGAAACACCATATATTTT.

This chain links TRBV19 with TRBJ2-2, with 8 bases matching TRBD2. This CDR3 comprises 19 residues. Germline V gene lookup returns CDR1 LNHDA and CDR2 SQIVND (reference sequence). V lost 5 bases and J lost 6; bases outside the gene matches: 20. The CDR3 nucleotides are TGTGCCAGTAGTCCCCTACGGGATTGGGGCAGCGGGGGAGCCGGGGAGCTGTTTTTT. As protein: CASSPLRDWGSGGAGELFF. Full variable domain (outside the CDR3, taken from reference TRBV19 and TRBJ2-2): DGGITQSPKYLFRKEGQNVTLSCEQNLNHDAMYWYRQDPGQGLRLIYYSQIVNDFQKGDIAEGYSVSREKKESFPLTVTSAQKNPTAFYLCASSPLRDWGSGGAGELFFGEGSRLTVL.

The chain employs TRBV25-1 and TRBJ1-4; D possibly corresponds to TRBD1 (6 bases). The germline gives CDR1 MGHDK, CDR2 SYGVNS. Trimming shortened V by 3 bases and J by 3 bases, and 8 bases separated the two germline ends. The CDR3 has 14 amino acids. The CDR3 bases are TGTGCCAGCAGTGATGGGGGCCCTAATGAAAAACTGTTTTTT. Translated: CASSDGGPNEKLFF.

The chain is built from TRBV6-6 and TRBJ2-5, with 7 bases matching TRBD2. The J call could be wrong; TRBJ2-7 is a better fit for the DNA end. CDR3 size: 14 residues. The germline CDR1 and CDR2 sequences are MNHNY and SVGAGI (reference sequence). The CDR3 nucleotides are TGTGCCAGCAGAGACTGGGGGGGAGGCTACGAGCAGTACTTC. It specifies CASRDWGGGYEQYF.

This clone is a singleton in its sample. The rearrangement links TRBV5-5 to TRBJ1-2; 12 bases map to TRBD1. V shed 4 bases, J shed 8 bases, and the junction held 15 bases outside the gene matches. CDR1 is SGHKS and CDR2 is YYEKEE in the germline V gene (reference sequence). The CDR3 contains 17 residues. The CDR3 region is CASSLRDRGPEGGGYTF. CDR3 bases: TGTGCCAGCAGCCTCCGGGACAGGGGGCCCGAGGGGGGCGGCTACACCTTC. The full variable domain, with the rest looked up from reference TRBV5-5 and TRBJ1-2, is DAGVTQSPTHLIKTRGQQVTLRCSPISGHKSVSWYQQVLGQGPQFIFQYYEKEERGRGNFPDRFSARQFPNYSSELNVNALLLGDSALYLCASSLRDRGPEGGGYTFGSGTRLTVV.

The chain links TRBV6-5 to TRBJ1-1; no definite D call. V was clipped by 6 bases and J by 6 bases, with 17 bases between them. Germline CDR1 reads MNHEY; CDR2 reads SVGAGI. There are 14 residues in the CDR3. CDR3 sequence (DNA): TGTGCCAGCAGCCCCCGGCGAGGAGGGCCTGAAGCTTTCTTT. Protein product: CASSPRRGGPEAFF.

The genes are TRBV27 and TRBJ2-1, with 8 bases matching TRBD2. Germline V gene lookup returns CDR1 MNHEY and CDR2 SMNVEV (reference sequence). V was pared by 6 bases and J by 4 bases, with 5 bases of the junction left unmatched. The CDR3 loop spans 14 amino acids. DNA of the CDR3: TGTGCCAGCAGAGGGCGGGGGGCGTACAATGAGCAGTTCTTC. Translated: CASRGRGAYNEQFF.

The gene calls are TRBV5-6 and TRBJ2-2, with D tentatively TRBD1 (6 bases). The germline gives CDR1 SGHDT, CDR2 YYEEEE. V shed 2 bases and J shed 1 base, with 15 bases lying between them. This CDR3 is 17 amino acids long. The CDR3 region is CASSFDQGWVNTGELFF. The CDR3 coding sequence is TGTGCCAGCAGCTTTGATCAGGGGTGGGTGAACACCGGGGAGCTGTTTTTT.

V usage is TRBV29-1 and J usage is TRBJ2-5; D uncertain. Germline V lookup: CDR1 SQVTM, CDR2 ANQGSEA. CDR3 length: 12 residues. V was trimmed by 4 bases and J by 5 bases, leaving 11 bases between them. The CDR3, as DNA: TGCAGCGTTGCCCTTGGCAGGGAGACCCAGTACTTC. Its protein product is CSVALGRETQYF.

The V and J genes are TRBV7-6 and TRBJ2-6; TRBD1 matches 8 bases. Germline V gene data show CDR1 as SGHVS and CDR2 as FNYEAQ. Trimming at V came to 6 bases and at J to 2 bases, leaving 12 bases not matched to a gene. This CDR3 contains 18 residues. CDR3 nucleotide sequence: TGTGCCAGCAGAATCTCAGGGGGCGGGACCCCTGGGGCCAACGTCCTGACTTTC. This translates into CASRISGGGTPGANVLTF. Full variable domain (rest looked up from reference TRBV7-6 and TRBJ2-6): GAGVSQSPRYKVTKRGQDVALRCDPISGHVSLYWYRQALGQGPEFLTYFNYEAQQDKSGLPNDRFSAERPEGSISTLTIQRTEQRDSAMYRCASRISGGGTPGANVLTFGAGSRLTVL.

The chain joins TRBV18 to TRBJ1-6, with a weak D call TRBD1 (6 bases). The ends were cut back, 3 bases at V and 9 bases at J, with 15 bases in the middle. The CDR3 is 15 amino acids. Germline V CDR1 and CDR2: KGHSH, LQKENI. The CDR3 reads CASSPSPGASSPLHF. Written as DNA, the CDR3 is TGTGCCAGCTCACCGTCACCAGGGGCAAGTTCACCCCTCCACTTT.

This chain joins TRBV7-8 and TRBJ1-6; 9 bases are shared with TRBD1. Germline trimming cut 2 bases from V and 8 bases from J; bases unmatched to any gene: 10. The CDR3 runs to 17 residues. The germline V gene encodes CDR1 SGHVS and CDR2 FQNEAQ. The CDR3 DNA is TGTGCCAGCAGCTTAAGGGACAGGGCTGGGGGCCATTCACCCCTCCACTTT. Translation: CASSLRDRAGGHSPLHF.

V usage is TRBV11-2 and J usage is TRBJ1-5; perhaps TRBD1 as D (5 bases). This CDR3 has 16 residues. Deletions cut 2 bases from V and 0 bases from J, with 11 bases between. Germline assignment: CDR1 SGHAT and CDR2 FQNNGV. DNA of the CDR3: TGTGCCAGCAGCTTACCCGACAGTTATAGCAATCAGCCCCAGCATTTT. It encodes CASSLPDSYSNQPQHF.

The rearrangement links TRBV5-4 to TRBJ1-2; perhaps TRBD1 as D (6 bases). Germline assignment: CDR1 SGHNT and CDR2 YYREEE (reference sequence). Trimming left V 1 base short and J 5 bases short, with 18 bases between. The CDR3 has 16 amino acids. For the CDR3, the DNA is TGTGCCAGCAGCTTGTCCACCGCCAGGGGAGGGTATGGCTACACCTTC. Amino acids: CASSLSTARGGYGYTF.

This clone was recorded once. The chain combines TRBV5-1 with TRBJ2-7; 13 nucleotides align to TRBD2. J was trimmed by 2 bases and V by 4 bases; bases with no gene match: 3. The CDR3 sequence is 15 residues long. Germline V lookup: CDR1 SGHRS, CDR2 YFSETQ. The CDR3 nucleotides are TGCGCCAGCAGCATAGGGACTAGCGGGACCTACGAGCAGTACTTC. Encoded protein: CASSIGTSGTYEQYF.

This clone was observed a single time. This sequence joins TRBV29-1 and TRBJ2-7; TRBD1 matches at 10 bases. With V trimmed by 5 bases and J by 6 bases, 4 bases remained unmatched. Germline CDR1 and CDR2: SQVTM and ANQGSEA. The CDR3 length is 12 residues. The CDR3 DNA follows: TGCAGCGTTAGCGACAGGGGGCTCGAGCAGTACTTC. Its protein product is CSVSDRGLEQYF.

The table lists this clone with a few counts. The V gene is TRBV6-6, the J gene TRBJ1-1, with 7 bases fitting TRBD1. The CDR3 loop spans 15 amino acids. Germline assignment: CDR1 MNHNY and CDR2 SVGAGI (reference sequence). Trimming cost V 5 bases and J 4 bases; bases outside gene matches: 10. CDR3 DNA: TGTGCCAGCAGTATCCCTCTCACAGGGGCCACTGAAGCTTTCTTT. It codes for CASSIPLTGATEAFF.

This sequence joins TRBV28 and TRBJ2-2; D ambiguous. The germline CDR1 and CDR2 sequences are MDHEN and SYDVKM. The V and J ends lost 3 bases and 4 bases respectively, with 3 bases between them. This CDR3 has 12 residues. CDR3 in DNA: TGTGCCAGCAGTTTTAGCACCGGGGAGCTGTTTTTT. Translation gives CASSFSTGELFF.

This sequence joins TRBV29-1 and TRBJ1-2; 7 bases map to TRBD1. CDR1 and CDR2 (germline): SQVTM, ANQGSEA. CDR3 length: 14 residues. V was clipped by 1 base and J by 4 bases; unmatched bases: 6. The CDR3 is CSVEGGQAPYGYTF. The CDR3 DNA sequence: TGCAGCGTTGAAGGCGGACAGGCACCCTATGGCTACACCTTC. Together with reference TRBV29-1 and TRBJ1-2, the CDR3 gives the full variable domain: SAVISQKPSRDICQRGTSLTIQCQVDSQVTMMFWYRQQPGQSLTLIATANQGSEATYESGFVIDKFPISRPNLTFSTLTVSNMSPEDSSIYLCSVEGGQAPYGYTFGSGTRLTVV.

The gene calls are TRBV18 and TRBJ1-2, with TRBD1 identical over 7 bases. There are 16 residues in the CDR3. Germline V gives CDR1 KGHSH, CDR2 LQKENI. V lost 5 bases, J lost 4 bases, and 13 bases stayed unmatched. The CDR3 region is CASSTSTGSLLYGYTF. The CDR3 nucleotides read TGTGCCAGCTCAACCTCGACAGGGTCCTTGCTCTATGGCTACACCTTC.

Only a few counts were recorded for this clone. The rearrangement joins TRBV4-3 to TRBJ1-1; the D is unclear. The germline V and J ends were trimmed by 3 bases and 7 bases, with 9 bases remaining between them. This CDR3 comprises 12 residues. Germline CDR1 is LGHNA and CDR2 is YSLEER. The CDR3 nucleotides read TGCGCCAGCAGCCACGGACGGGGTGAAGCTTTCTTT. Translating it yields CASSHGRGEAFF.